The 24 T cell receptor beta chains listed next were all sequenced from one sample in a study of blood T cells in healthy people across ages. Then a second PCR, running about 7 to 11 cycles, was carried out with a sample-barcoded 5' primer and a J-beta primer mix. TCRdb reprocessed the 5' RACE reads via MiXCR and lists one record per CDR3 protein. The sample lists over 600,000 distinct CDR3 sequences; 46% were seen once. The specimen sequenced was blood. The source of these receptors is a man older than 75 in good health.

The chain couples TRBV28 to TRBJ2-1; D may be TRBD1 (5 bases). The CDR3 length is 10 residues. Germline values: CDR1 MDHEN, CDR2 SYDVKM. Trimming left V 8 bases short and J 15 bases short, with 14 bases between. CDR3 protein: CASSRGSRFF. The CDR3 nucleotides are TGTGCCAGCTCAAGGGGTAGTAGGTTCTTC.

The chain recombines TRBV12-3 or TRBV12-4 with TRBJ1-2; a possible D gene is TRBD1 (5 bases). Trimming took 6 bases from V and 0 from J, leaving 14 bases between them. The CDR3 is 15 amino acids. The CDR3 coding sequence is TGTGCCAGCAGCTCCGGGGGACCATCTAACTATGGCTACACCTTC. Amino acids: CASSSGGPSNYGYTF.

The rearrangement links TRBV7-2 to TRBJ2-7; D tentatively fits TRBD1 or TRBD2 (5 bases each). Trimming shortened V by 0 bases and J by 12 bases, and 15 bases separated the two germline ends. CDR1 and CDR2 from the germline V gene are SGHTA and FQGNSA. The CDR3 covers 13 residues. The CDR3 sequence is CASSLASDRGAYF. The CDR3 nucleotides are TGTGCCAGCAGCTTAGCGTCAGACAGAGGGGCGTACTTC.

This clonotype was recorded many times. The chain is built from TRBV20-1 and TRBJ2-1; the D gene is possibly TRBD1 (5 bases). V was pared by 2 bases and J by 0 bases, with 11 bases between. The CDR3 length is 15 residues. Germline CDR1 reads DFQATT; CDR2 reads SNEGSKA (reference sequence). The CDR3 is CSARQGSSSYNEQFF. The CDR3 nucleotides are TGCAGTGCTAGACAGGGATCAAGCTCCTACAATGAGCAGTTCTTC.

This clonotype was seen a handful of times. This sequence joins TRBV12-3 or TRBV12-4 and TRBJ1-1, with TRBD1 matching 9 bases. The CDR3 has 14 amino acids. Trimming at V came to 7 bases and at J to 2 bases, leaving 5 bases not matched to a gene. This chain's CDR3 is CASTPGQGNTEAFF. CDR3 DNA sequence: TGTGCCAGCACCCCGGGACAGGGAAACACTGAAGCTTTCTTT.

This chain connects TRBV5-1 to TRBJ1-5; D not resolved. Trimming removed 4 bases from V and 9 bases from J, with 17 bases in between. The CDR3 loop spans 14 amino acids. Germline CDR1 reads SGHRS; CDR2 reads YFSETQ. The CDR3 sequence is CASSATGVDGPQHF. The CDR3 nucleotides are TGCGCCAGCAGCGCCACCGGGGTCGACGGGCCCCAGCATTTT.

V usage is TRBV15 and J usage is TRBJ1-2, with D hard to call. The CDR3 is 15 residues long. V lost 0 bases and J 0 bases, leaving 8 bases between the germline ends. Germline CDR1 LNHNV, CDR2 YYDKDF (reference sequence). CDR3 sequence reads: CATSRDPGTNYGYTF. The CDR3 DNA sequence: TGTGCCACCAGCAGAGATCCGGGAACTAACTATGGCTACACCTTC.

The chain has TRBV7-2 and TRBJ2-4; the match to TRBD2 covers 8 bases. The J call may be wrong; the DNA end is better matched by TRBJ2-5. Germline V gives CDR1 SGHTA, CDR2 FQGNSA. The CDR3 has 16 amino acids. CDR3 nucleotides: TGTGCCAGCAGCCCGCGGGGCGGACTAGCTCAAGAGACCCAGTACTTC. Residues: CASSPRGGLAQETQYF.

CDR3 in DNA: TGCAGTGCTCTGGGACTCTCTCAGAACACTGAAGCTTTCTTT. Protein: CSALGLSQNTEAFF. The chain couples TRBV20-1 to TRBJ1-1; TRBD1 might be the D (5 bases). V was cut by 5 bases and J by 1 base, with 14 bases left in between. In germline, CDR1 is DFQATT, CDR2 SNEGSKA (reference sequence). The CDR3 runs to 14 residues.

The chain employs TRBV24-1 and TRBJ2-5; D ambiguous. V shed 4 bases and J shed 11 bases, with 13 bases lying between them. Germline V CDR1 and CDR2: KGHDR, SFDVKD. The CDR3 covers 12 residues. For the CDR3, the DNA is TGTGCCACCAGTGAACGCAACAATGAGCAGTACTTC. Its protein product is CATSERNNEQYF.

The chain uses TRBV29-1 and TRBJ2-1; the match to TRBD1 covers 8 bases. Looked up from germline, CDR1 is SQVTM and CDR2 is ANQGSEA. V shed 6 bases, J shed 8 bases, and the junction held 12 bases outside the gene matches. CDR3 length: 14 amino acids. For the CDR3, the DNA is TGCAGCGTCGGACAGGGTAGTTTCACCGATGAGCAGTTCTTC. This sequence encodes CSVGQGSFTDEQFF.

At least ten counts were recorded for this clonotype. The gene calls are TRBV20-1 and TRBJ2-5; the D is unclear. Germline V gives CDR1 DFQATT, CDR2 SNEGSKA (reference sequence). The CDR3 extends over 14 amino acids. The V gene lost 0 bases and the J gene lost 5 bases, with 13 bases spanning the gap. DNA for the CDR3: TGCAGTGCTAGAGATGTAGCCTTCATGGAGACCCAGTACTTC. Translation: CSARDVAFMETQYF.

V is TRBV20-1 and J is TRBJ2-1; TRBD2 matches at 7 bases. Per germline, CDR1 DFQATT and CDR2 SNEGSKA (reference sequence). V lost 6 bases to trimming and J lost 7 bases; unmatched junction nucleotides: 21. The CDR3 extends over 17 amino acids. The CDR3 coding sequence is TGCAGTGCCTCGGAACGGCGGGAGCGGTTACTGGGGAATGAGCAGTTCTTC. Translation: CSASERRERLLGNEQFF.

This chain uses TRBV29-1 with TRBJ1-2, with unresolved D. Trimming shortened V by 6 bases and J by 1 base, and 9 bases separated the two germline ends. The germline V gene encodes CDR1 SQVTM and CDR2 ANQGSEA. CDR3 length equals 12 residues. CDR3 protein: CSVDQFNYGYTF. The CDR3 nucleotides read TGCAGCGTCGATCAGTTTAACTATGGCTACACCTTC.

CDR3 protein: CASSPNLSGRGNEQYF. CDR3 nucleotide sequence: TGCGCCAGCAGCCCTAACCTTAGCGGGAGAGGTAACGAGCAGTACTTC. The chain employs TRBV4-1 and TRBJ2-4, with 9 nucleotides matching TRBD2. The J call may not be correct, given that the DNA end is closer to TRBJ2-7. Germline V gene sequence: CDR1 MGHRA, CDR2 YSYEKL. The CDR3 totals 16 residues.

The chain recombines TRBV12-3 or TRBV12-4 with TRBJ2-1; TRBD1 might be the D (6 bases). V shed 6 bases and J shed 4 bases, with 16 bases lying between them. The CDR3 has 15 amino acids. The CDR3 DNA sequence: TGTGCCAGCAGGGGGACAAGCAAGACTTACAATGAGCAGTTCTTC. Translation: CASRGTSKTYNEQFF.

CDR3 DNA sequence: TGCAGTGCTAGAGTACGAGGGAGGTGGGAGGATGAGCAGTTCTTC. Its translation is CSARVRGRWEDEQFF. This sequence joins TRBV20-1 and TRBJ2-1; D is perhaps TRBD2 (6 bases). The CDR3 runs to 15 residues. Germline CDR1 is DFQATT and CDR2 is SNEGSKA (reference sequence). The germline V and J ends were trimmed by 1 base and 8 bases, with 18 bases remaining between them.

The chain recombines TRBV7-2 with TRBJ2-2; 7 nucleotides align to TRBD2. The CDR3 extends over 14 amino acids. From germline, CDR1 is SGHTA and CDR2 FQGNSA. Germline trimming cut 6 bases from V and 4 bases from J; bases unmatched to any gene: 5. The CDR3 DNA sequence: TGTGCCAGCAGTTGGGGGGGGACCACCGGGGAGCTGTTTTTT. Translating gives CASSWGGTTGELFF.

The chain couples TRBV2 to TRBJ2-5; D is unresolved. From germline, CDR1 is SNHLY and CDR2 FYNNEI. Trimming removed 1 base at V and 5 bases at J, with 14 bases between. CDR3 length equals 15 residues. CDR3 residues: CASSEEARNWETQYF. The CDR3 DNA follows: TGTGCCAGCAGTGAAGAGGCTAGGAATTGGGAGACCCAGTACTTC.

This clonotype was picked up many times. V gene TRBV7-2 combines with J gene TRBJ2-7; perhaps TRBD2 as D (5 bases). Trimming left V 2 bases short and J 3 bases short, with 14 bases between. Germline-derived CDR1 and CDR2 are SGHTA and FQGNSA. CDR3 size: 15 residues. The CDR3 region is CASSLFVGDSYEQYF. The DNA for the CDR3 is TGTGCCAGCAGCTTATTTGTGGGAGATAGCTACGAGCAGTACTTC.

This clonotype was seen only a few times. The CDR3 region has the DNA TGTGCCAGCAGCCTAAGGGGGGGATATGGGAAGGAGACCCAGTACTTC. Residues: CASSLRGGYGKETQYF. The chain recombines TRBV7-2 with TRBJ2-5; tentative D call: TRBD2 (7 bases). Germline V gene data show CDR1 as SGHTA and CDR2 as FQGNSA. V lost 5 bases to trimming and J lost 5 bases, with 21 bases between them. The CDR3 has 16 residues. The variable domain in full, with the rest retrieved from reference TRBV7-2 and TRBJ2-5, is GAGVSQSPSNKVTEKGKDVELRCDPISGHTALYWYRQSLGQGLEFLIYFQGNSAPDKSGLPSDRFSAERTGGSVSTLTIQRTQQEDSAVYLCASSLRGGYGKETQYFGPGTRLLVL.

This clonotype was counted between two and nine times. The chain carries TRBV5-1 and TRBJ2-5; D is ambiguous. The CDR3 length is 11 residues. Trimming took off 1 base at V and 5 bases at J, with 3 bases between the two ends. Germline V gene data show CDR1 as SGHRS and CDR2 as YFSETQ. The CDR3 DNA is TGCGCCAGCAGCTTGCACGAGACCCAGTACTTC. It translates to CASSLHETQYF.

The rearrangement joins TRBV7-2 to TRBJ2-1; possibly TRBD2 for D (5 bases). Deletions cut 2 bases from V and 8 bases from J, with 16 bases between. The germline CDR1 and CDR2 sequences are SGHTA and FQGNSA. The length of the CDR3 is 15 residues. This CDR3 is CASSLPQRALDEQFF. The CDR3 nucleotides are TGTGCCAGCAGCTTACCCCAGAGGGCTCTGGATGAGCAGTTCTTC.

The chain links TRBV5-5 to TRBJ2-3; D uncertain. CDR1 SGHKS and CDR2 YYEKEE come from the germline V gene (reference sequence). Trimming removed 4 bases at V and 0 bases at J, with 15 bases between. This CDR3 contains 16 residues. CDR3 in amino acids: CASSVLAGVSTDTQYF. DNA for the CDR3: TGTGCCAGCAGCGTGCTGGCAGGCGTGAGCACAGATACGCAGTATTTT.